A selection of T cell receptor beta chains follows, all from one sample in a study of identical twins. TCRdb used MiXCR to reprocess the 5' RACE reads, holding one entry per CDR3 protein. The sample includes about 890,000 distinct CDR3 sequences, roughly 12% of them seen just once. Separately, the same data were catalogued under a study of yellow fever vaccine responses in identical twins.

Specimen: PBMCs. All receptors derive from a woman between 18 and 29 years old in good health. CDR3s include the opening cysteine and the closing phenylalanine or tryptophan. A D gene is named only where the DNA matches it firmly. Expanded clones get a size class; other rows say once, few or many, or leave the size out.

cdr3_aa cdr3_nt v_call clone_size d_call j_call
CASSSLTGKNNEQFF TGTGCCAGCAGCTCCCTGACAGGGAAAAACAATGAGCAGTTCTTC TRBV7-6 once TRBD1 TRBJ2-1
CASGLVRATGTGGETQYF TGTGCTAGTGGTTTGGTCCGGGCGACCGGGACAGGGGGGGAGACCCAGTACTTC TRBV12-5 - TRBD1 TRBJ2-5
CASSESTGGVGKAFF TGCGCCAGCAGTGAATCTACAGGGGGGGTGGGAAAAGCTTTCTTT TRBV10-2 many TRBD1 TRBJ1-1
CASSLGDQQPQHF TGTGCCAGCAGCTTAGGGGATCAGCAGCCCCAGCATTTT TRBV7-9 - - TRBJ1-5
CASSPRTGGPYTGELFF TGTGCCAGCAGCCCTCGGACGGGAGGTCCTTACACCGGGGAGCTGTTTTTT TRBV6-1 - TRBD2 TRBJ2-2
CASSPWDEGNQPQHF TGTGCCAGCAGTCCATGGGACGAGGGCAATCAGCCCCAGCATTTT TRBV12-3/TRBV12-4 few - TRBJ1-5
CSARDKPRSPYNEQFF TGCAGTGCTAGAGACAAGCCCCGAAGCCCCTACAATGAGCAGTTCTTC TRBV20-1 few - TRBJ2-1
CATAGSSYNEQFF TGTGCCACCGCGGGGAGCTCCTACAATGAGCAGTTCTTC TRBV24-1 - - TRBJ2-1
CASSKAGGGTDTQYF TGTGCCAGCAGCAAAGCGGGGGGCGGCACAGATACGCAGTATTTT TRBV21-1 few - TRBJ2-3
CSARRPGTRGSSGNTIYF TGCAGTGCTAGACGACCCGGGACCCGGGGTTCCTCTGGAAACACCATATATTTT TRBV20-1 few - TRBJ1-3
CASSPLAGYYNEQFF TGTGCCAGCAGCCCTCTAGCGGGATACTACAATGAGCAGTTCTTC TRBV6-1 few TRBD2 TRBJ2-1
CASSQDSANEQFF TGCGCCAGCAGCCAAGATTCGGCCAATGAGCAGTTCTTC TRBV4-1 many - TRBJ2-1
CASSQGLAGVLYEQYF TGCGCCAGCAGCCAGGGACTAGCGGGAGTATTGTACGAGCAGTACTTC TRBV5-1 - TRBD2 TRBJ2-7
CSGVKQMNTEAFF TGCAGCGGGGTAAAACAGATGAACACTGAAGCTTTCTTT TRBV29-1 - - TRBJ1-1
CASSLTGTGAPYEQYF TGCGCCAGCAGCCTGACCGGGACAGGGGCCCCCTACGAGCAGTACTTC TRBV5-1 few TRBD1 TRBJ2-7
CATSVRTGSGNYGYTF TGTGCCACCAGCGTACGGACAGGGAGCGGTAACTATGGCTACACCTTC TRBV15 many TRBD1 TRBJ1-2
CASSPRTGSSYNSPLHF TGTGCCAGCAGCCCCCGGACGGGGAGCTCCTATAATTCACCCCTCCACTTT TRBV7-9 - - TRBJ1-6
CASSFGLVAPTYEQYF TGTGCCAGCAGCTTTGGGTTAGTTGCCCCCACCTACGAGCAGTACTTC TRBV7-8 many - TRBJ2-7
CASSIKREALEQYF TGTGCCAGCAGTATCAAGCGGGAGGCTCTCGAGCAGTACTTC TRBV28 few TRBD2 TRBJ2-7
CASSASGQGAGETQYF TGTGCCAGCAGCGCGTCGGGACAGGGGGCAGGAGAGACCCAGTACTTC TRBV9 many TRBD1 TRBJ2-5
CASSSTVGGANVLTF TGCGCCAGCAGCTCGACCGTTGGAGGGGCCAACGTCCTGACTTTC TRBV5-1 few - TRBJ2-6
CASSYEGGVYGYTF TGTGCCAGCAGTTACGAAGGGGGAGTCTATGGCTACACCTTC TRBV6-5 few - TRBJ1-2
CASSLDVGPYEQYF TGTGCCAGCAGCTTAGATGTGGGCCCCTACGAGCAGTACTTC TRBV7-2 - - TRBJ2-7
CSATNRDPQRAFF TGCAGTGCTACCAATCGGGACCCCCAGCGGGCTTTCTTT TRBV20-1 few - TRBJ1-1
CASSQGDRKNQPQHF TGTGCCAGCAGCCAAGGGGACAGAAAAAATCAGCCCCAGCATTTT TRBV14 few TRBD1 TRBJ1-5
CASSLDSWGSGANVLTF TGTGCCAGCAGCTTAGATTCGTGGGGCTCTGGGGCCAACGTCCTGACTTTC TRBV11-2 few - TRBJ2-6
CASSPGTGAPAYGYTF TGTGCCAGCAGTCCCGGGACAGGGGCCCCCGCCTATGGCTACACCTTC TRBV25-1 - TRBD1 TRBJ1-2
CASSFSAAYEQYF TGTGCCAGCAGTTTCAGTGCGGCCTACGAGCAGTACTTC TRBV27 many - TRBJ2-7
CSARDHRVFKNIQYF TGCAGTGCTAGAGATCACAGGGTCTTCAAAAACATTCAGTACTTC TRBV20-1 - - TRBJ2-4
CASSIRVGELFF TGTGCCAGCAGCATTAGGGTCGGGGAGCTGTTTTTT TRBV9 - - TRBJ2-2
CAISTGTSRETQYF TGTGCCATCAGCACAGGGACTAGCCGTGAGACCCAGTACTTC TRBV10-3 - TRBD2 TRBJ2-5
CASSLSLVAGANVLTF TGTGCCAGCAGCTTATCACTAGTTGCCGGGGCCAACGTCCTGACTTTC TRBV7-9 - - TRBJ2-6